This passage covers 14 T cell receptor beta chains from one sample sequenced in a study of cytotoxic CD8 clonotypes in ibrutinib-treated CLL. Profiled with immunoSEQ multiplex PCR; TCRdb holds only in-frame clones, not every one. The repertoire includes a few hundred thousand clones, around four fifths of them detected once, and more than 6% sits in the top ten. Source: PBMCs, taken before ibrutinib treatment. The receptors were sampled from a human donor with chronic lymphocytic leukemia.

This clone was detected once. The chain joins TRBV6-6 to TRBJ1-2; no definite D call. CDR1 and CDR2 (germline): MNHNY, SVGAGI (reference sequence). The CDR3 is made up of 13 amino acids. V was pared by 8 bases and J by 2 bases, with 12 bases between. CDR3 protein: CASGVTQNYGYTF. DNA for the CDR3: TGTGCCAGCGGTGTCACCCAAAACTATGGCTACACCTTC.

V and J are TRBV10-1 and TRBJ2-7, with unresolved D. CDR3 length equals 14 residues. Germline CDR1 is WNHNN and CDR2 is SYGVQD (reference sequence). The V end was cut by 3 bases, the J end by 2 bases, with 11 bases between. The CDR3 DNA sequence: TGCGCCAGCAGTGAAAGGCTCCGGGCCTACGAGCAGTACTTC. Protein product: CASSERLRAYEQYF.

This chain links TRBV4-1 with TRBJ2-1; 9 nucleotides align to TRBD2. This CDR3 has 15 amino acids. V lost 4 bases to trimming and J lost 8 bases; unmatched junction nucleotides: 9. CDR1 MGHRA and CDR2 YSYEKL come from the germline V gene. CDR3 sequence: CASSPGIAGAYEQFF. CDR3 sequence (DNA): TGCGCCAGCAGCCCCGGCATAGCGGGAGCTTATGAGCAGTTCTTC.

The rearrangement joins TRBV11-2 to TRBJ2-1; D is unclear. The CDR3 loop spans 15 amino acids. Trimming took off 5 bases at V and 7 bases at J, with 18 bases between the two ends. Germline-derived CDR1 and CDR2 are SGHAT and FQNNGV. In nucleotides, the CDR3 is TGTGCCAGCAGCACGGACGGACCTTTTAGTAATGAGCAGTTCTTC. It is translated as CASSTDGPFSNEQFF.

The rearrangement links TRBV5-1 to TRBJ1-4, with unresolved D. The CDR3 runs to 14 residues. V gave up 0 bases and J gave up 6 bases, with 9 bases separating them. The germline gives CDR1 SGHRS, CDR2 YFSETQ. Here the CDR3 DNA reads TGCGCCAGCAGCTTGGAGGTGTCGGATGAAAAACTGTTTTTT. This gives the protein CASSLEVSDEKLFF.

As for this clone: Other DNA sequences of this sample code for an identical CDR3. In DNA form, the CDR3 reads TGTGCCACCAGCAGAGACGGACTAGCGGGCTACGAGCAGTACTTC. It yields the protein CATSRDGLAGYEQYF. The chain combines TRBV15 with TRBJ2-7, with 11 bases matching TRBD2. The CDR3 loop spans 15 amino acids. From germline, CDR1 is LNHNV and CDR2 YYDKDF (reference sequence). The ends lost 0 bases at V and 3 bases at J; junction bases unmatched: 1.

Worth noting for this clone: One junction end disagrees with the germline gene, perhaps due to a read error. This chain uses TRBV18 with TRBJ2-3; possible D gene TRBD1, 5 bases. This CDR3 is 16 amino acids long. Germline V gene lookup returns CDR1 KGHSH and CDR2 LQKENI. The CDR3 reads CASSRRPRQQDPPKGF. CDR3 nucleotide sequence: TGTGCCAGCTCACGTAGGCCCCGACAGCAAGACCCTCCTAAGGGTTTT.

This clone appeared a single time. This rearrangement joins TRBV4-2 to TRBJ2-3, with 12 nucleotides matching TRBD2. The length of the CDR3 is 17 residues. Germline V CDR1 and CDR2: LGHNA, YNFKEQ. V lost 0 bases, J lost 5 bases, and 6 bases stayed unmatched. The CDR3 DNA reads as TGTGCCAGCAGCCAAGATGGGTCTAGCGGGAGGGTAGATACGCAGTATTTT. This gives the protein CASSQDGSSGRVDTQYF.

V usage is TRBV5-4 and J usage is TRBJ2-2, with unresolved D. This CDR3 spans 15 amino acids. V was shortened by 4 bases and J by 0 bases, with 10 bases between the two germline ends. The V gene's germline CDR1 is SGHNT and CDR2 YYREEE (reference sequence). The CDR3 spells CASSVRRTNTGELFF. CDR3 sequence (DNA): TGTGCCAGCAGCGTGAGACGGACGAACACCGGGGAGCTGTTTTTT.

This clone has a handful of counts. The chain carries TRBV30 and TRBJ1-1; 8 bases match TRBD1. Per the germline V gene, CDR1 is GTSNPN and CDR2 is SVGIG (reference sequence). The CDR3 is 14 amino acids. V lost 1 base and J lost 6; bases outside the gene matches: 7. CDR3 bases: TGTGCCTGGAGTGCGGACAGGGATTTAGCTGAAGCTTTCTTT. This encodes CAWSADRDLAEAFF.

This clone was seen only a few times. This chain joins TRBV7-9 and TRBJ1-5; D might be TRBD1 (5 bases). The CDR3 covers 14 residues. Germline CDR1 is SEHNR and CDR2 is FQNEAQ (reference sequence). Trimming removed 3 bases from V and 7 bases from J, with 13 bases in between. In DNA, the CDR3 is TGTGCCAGCAGCTTTCCTTCGACAGACCAGCCCCAGCATTTT. It translates to CASSFPSTDQPQHF.

The chain links TRBV7-2 to TRBJ2-7, with TRBD2 as a possible D gene (6 bases). The V gene's germline CDR1 is SGHTA and CDR2 FQGNSA. The CDR3 loop spans 12 amino acids. Between the trimmed V and J ends, which lost 4 bases and 7 bases, there was a span of 11 bases. As DNA, the CDR3 is TGTGCCAGCAGCTCCCCGGGAGAGGAGCAGTACTTC. Protein sequence: CASSSPGEEQYF.

V and J are TRBV2 and TRBJ1-1; the D is unclear. This CDR3 has 16 residues. CDR1 and CDR2 (germline): SNHLY, FYNNEI. Trimming removed 6 bases at V and 0 bases at J, with 17 bases between. Written as DNA, the CDR3 is TGTGCCAGCAGAAGAGAGACTCCAGCCCTGAACACTGAAGCTTTCTTT. This gives the protein CASRRETPALNTEAFF. Using reference TRBV2 and TRBJ1-1 for the parts outside the CDR3, the full variable domain is EPEVTQTPSHQVTQMGQEVILRCVPISNHLYFYWYRQILGQKVEFLVSFYNNEISEKSEIFDDQFSVERPDGSNFTLKIRSTKLEDSAMYFCASRRETPALNTEAFFGQGTRLTVV.

This clone was observed a handful of times. The gene calls are TRBV19 and TRBJ1-4, with D perhaps TRBD1 (5 bases). Per germline, CDR1 LNHDA and CDR2 SQIVND (reference sequence). This CDR3 is built from 12 residues. Trimming shortened V by 11 bases and J by 7 bases, and 14 bases separated the two germline ends. CDR3 in DNA: TGTGCCTGTTCAGGGTTGGGTGAAAAACTGTTTTTT. Protein sequence: CACSGLGEKLFF.